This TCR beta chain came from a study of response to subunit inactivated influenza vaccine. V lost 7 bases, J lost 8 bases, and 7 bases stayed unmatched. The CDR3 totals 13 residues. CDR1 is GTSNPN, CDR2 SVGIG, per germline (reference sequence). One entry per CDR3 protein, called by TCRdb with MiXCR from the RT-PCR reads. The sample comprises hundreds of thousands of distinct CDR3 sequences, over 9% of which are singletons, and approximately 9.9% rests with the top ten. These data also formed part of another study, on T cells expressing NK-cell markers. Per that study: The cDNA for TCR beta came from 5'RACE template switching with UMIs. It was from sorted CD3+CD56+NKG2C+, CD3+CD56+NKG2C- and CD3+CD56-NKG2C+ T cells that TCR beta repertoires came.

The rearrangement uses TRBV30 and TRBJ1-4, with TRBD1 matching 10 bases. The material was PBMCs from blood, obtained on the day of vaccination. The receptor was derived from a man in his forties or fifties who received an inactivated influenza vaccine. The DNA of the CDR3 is TGTGCCTATAACCGGGACAGGGGCGAAAAACTGTTTTTT. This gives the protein CAYNRDRGEKLFF. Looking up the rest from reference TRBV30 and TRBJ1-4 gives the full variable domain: SQTIHQWPATLVQPVGSPLSLECTVEGTSNPNLYWYRQAAGRGLQLLFYSVGIGQISSEVPQNLSASRPQDRQFILSSKKLLLSDSGFYLCAYNRDRGEKLFFGSGTQLSVL.